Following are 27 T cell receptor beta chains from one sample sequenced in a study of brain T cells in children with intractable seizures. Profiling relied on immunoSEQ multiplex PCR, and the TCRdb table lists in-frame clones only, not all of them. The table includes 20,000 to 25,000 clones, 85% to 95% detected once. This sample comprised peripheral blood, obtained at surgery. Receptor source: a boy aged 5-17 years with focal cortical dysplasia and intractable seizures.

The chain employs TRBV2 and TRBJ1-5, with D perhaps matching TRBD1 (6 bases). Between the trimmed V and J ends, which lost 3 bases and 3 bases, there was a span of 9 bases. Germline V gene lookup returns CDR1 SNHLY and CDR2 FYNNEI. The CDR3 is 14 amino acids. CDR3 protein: CASSEGGFNQPQHF. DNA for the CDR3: TGTGCCAGCAGTGAGGGGGGCTTCAATCAGCCCCAGCATTTT.

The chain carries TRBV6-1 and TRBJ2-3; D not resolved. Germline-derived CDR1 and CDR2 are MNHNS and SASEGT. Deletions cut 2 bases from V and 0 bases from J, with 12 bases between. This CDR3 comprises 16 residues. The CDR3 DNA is TGTGCCAGCAGTGAACTCGCCAGCACTAGCACAGATACGCAGTATTTT. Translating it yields CASSELASTSTDTQYF.

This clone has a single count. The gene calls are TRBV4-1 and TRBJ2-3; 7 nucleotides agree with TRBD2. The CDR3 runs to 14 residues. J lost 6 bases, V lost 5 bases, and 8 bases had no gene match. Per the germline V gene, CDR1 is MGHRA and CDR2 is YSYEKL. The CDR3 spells CASSSSGVPDTQYF. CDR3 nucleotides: TGCGCCAGCAGCTCCAGCGGGGTCCCTGATACGCAGTATTTT.

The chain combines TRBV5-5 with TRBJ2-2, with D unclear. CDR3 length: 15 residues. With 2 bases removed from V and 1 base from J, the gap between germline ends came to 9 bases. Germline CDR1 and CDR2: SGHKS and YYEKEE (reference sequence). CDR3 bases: TGTGCCAGCAGCTTAGGTACGGTGAACACCGGGGAGCTGTTTTTT. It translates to CASSLGTVNTGELFF. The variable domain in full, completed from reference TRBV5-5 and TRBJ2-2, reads DAGVTQSPTHLIKTRGQQVTLRCSPISGHKSVSWYQQVLGQGPQFIFQYYEKEERGRGNFPDRFSARQFPNYSSELNVNALLLGDSALYLCASSLGTVNTGELFFGEGSRLTVL.

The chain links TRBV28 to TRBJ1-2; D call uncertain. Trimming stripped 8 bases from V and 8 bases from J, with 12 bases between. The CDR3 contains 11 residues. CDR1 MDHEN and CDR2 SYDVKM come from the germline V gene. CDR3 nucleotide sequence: TGTGCCAGCGGAGCAGGCTTGGGCTACACCTTC. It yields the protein CASGAGLGYTF.

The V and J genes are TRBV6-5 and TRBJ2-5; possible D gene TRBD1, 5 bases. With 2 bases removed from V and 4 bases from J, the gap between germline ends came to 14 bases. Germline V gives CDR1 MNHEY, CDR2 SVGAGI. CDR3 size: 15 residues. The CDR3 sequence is CASSYDRGPGETQYF. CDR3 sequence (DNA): TGTGCCAGCAGTTACGATAGGGGCCCGGGAGAGACCCAGTACTTC.

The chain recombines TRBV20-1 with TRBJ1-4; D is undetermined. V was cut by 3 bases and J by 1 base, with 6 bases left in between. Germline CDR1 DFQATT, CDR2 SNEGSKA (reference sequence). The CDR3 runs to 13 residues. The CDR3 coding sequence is TGCAGTGCTAGTACCATAACTAATGAAAAACTGTTTTTT. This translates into CSASTITNEKLFF.

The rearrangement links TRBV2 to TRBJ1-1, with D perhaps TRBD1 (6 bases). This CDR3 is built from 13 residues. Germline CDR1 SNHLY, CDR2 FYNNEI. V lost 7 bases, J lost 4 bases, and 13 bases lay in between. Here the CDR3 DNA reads TGTGCCAGCAATAGGGGGGAGGGCACTGAAGCTTTCTTT. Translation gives CASNRGEGTEAFF.

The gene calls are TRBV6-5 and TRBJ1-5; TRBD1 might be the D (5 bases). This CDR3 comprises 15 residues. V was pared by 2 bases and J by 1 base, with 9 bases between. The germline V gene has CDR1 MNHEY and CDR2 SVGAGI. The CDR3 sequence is CASSYGGSSNQPQHF. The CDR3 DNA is TGTGCCAGCAGTTACGGGGGATCGAGCAATCAGCCCCAGCATTTT.

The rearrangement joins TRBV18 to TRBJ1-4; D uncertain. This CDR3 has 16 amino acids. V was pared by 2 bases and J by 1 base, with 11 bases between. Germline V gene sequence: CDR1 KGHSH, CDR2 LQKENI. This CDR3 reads CASSPSRPRTNEKLFF. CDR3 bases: TGTGCCAGCTCACCATCGCGCCCAAGAACTAATGAAAAACTGTTTTTT.

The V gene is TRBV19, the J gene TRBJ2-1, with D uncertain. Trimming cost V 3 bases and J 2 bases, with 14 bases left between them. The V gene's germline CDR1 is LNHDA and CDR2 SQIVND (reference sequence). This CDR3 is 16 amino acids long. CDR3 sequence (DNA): TGTGCCAGTAGTATGGCCCCCTCGTTTGCCTACAATGAGCAGTTCTTC. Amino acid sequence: CASSMAPSFAYNEQFF. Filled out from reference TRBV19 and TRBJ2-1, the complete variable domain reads DGGITQSPKYLFRKEGQNVTLSCEQNLNHDAMYWYRQDPGQGLRLIYYSQIVNDFQKGDIAEGYSVSREKKESFPLTVTSAQKNPTAFYLCASSMAPSFAYNEQFFGPGTRLTVL.

The CDR3 loop is CASSFYRDTPKAGELFF. The CDR3 nucleotides read TGTGCCAGCAGCTTCTACCGGGACACTCCTAAAGCCGGGGAGCTGTTTTTT. V is TRBV5-6 and J is TRBJ2-2; a possible D gene is TRBD1 (6 bases). Germline V gene data show CDR1 as SGHDT and CDR2 as YYEEEE. Trimming stripped 2 bases from V and 6 bases from J, with 20 bases between. The CDR3 contains 17 residues.

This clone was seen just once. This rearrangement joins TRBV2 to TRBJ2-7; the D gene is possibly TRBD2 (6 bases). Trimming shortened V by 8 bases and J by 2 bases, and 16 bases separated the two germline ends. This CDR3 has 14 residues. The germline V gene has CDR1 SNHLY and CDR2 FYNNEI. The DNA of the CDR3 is TGTGCCAGCTCCTTGAGAGGCGGGACCTACGAGCAGTACTTC. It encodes CASSLRGGTYEQYF.

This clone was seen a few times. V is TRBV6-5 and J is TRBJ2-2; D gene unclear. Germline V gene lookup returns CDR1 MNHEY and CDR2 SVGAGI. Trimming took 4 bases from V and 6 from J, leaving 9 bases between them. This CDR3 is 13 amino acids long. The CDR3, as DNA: TGTGCCAGCAGTTCACCGGAACCCGGGGAGCTGTTTTTT. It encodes CASSSPEPGELFF.

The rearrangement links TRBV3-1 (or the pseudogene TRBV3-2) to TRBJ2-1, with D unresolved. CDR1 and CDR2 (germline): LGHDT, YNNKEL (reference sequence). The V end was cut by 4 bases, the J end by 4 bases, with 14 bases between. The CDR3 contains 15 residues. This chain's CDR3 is CASSLKLALYNEQFF. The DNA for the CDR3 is TGTGCCAGCAGCCTAAAGTTGGCGCTATACAATGAGCAGTTCTTC.

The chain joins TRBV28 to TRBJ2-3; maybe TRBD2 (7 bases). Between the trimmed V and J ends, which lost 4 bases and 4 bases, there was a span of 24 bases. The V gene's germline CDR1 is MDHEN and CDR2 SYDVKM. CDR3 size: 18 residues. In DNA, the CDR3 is TGTGCCAGCAGTTCCCTCGGAGGCGGGGGAAGGGGGTCAGATACGCAGTATTTT. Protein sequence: CASSSLGGGGRGSDTQYF. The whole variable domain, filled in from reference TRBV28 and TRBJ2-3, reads DVKVTQSSRYLVKRTGEKVFLECVQDMDHENMFWYRQDPGLGLRLIYFSYDVKMKEKGDIPEGYSVSREKKERFSLILESASTNQTSMYLCASSSLGGGGRGSDTQYFGPGTRLTVL.

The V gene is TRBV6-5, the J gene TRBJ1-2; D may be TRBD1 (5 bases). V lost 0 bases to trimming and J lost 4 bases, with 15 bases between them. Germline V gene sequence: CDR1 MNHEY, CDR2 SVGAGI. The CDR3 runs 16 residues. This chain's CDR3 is CASSYSRGQGAYGYTF. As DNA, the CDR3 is TGTGCCAGCAGTTACTCGAGGGGTCAGGGCGCCTATGGCTACACCTTC.

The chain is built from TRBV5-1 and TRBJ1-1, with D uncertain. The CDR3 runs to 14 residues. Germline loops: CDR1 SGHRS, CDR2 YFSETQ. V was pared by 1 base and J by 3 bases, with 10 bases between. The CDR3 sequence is CASSLTGADTEAFF. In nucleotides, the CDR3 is TGCGCCAGCAGCTTGACGGGTGCCGACACTGAAGCTTTCTTT.

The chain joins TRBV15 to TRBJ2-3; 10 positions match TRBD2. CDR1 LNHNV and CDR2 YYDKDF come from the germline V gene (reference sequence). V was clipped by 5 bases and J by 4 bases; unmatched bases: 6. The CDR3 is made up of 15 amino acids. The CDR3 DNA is TGTGCCACCAGCCGGAAGCGGGAGGGGGCAGATACGCAGTATTTT. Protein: CATSRKREGADTQYF.

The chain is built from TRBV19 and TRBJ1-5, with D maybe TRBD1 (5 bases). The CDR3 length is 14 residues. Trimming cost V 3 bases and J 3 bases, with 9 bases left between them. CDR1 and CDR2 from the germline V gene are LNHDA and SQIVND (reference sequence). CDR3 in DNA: TGTGCCAGTAGTATTGGGGCGCACAATCAGCCCCAGCATTTT. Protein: CASSIGAHNQPQHF.

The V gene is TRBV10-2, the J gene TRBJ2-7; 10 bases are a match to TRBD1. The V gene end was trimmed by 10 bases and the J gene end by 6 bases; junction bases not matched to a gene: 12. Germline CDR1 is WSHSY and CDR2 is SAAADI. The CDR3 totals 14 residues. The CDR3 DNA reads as TGCGCCACCTTGTCCGACAGGGGGCCGGGCGAGCAGTACGTC. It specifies CATLSDRGPGEQYV.

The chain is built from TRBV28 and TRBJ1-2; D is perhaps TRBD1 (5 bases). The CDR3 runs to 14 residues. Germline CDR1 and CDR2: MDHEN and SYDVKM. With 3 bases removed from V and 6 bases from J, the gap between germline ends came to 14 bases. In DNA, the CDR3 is TGTGCCAGCAGTTTCGGGCCCGGGGGGGATGGCTACACCTTC. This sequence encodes CASSFGPGGDGYTF.

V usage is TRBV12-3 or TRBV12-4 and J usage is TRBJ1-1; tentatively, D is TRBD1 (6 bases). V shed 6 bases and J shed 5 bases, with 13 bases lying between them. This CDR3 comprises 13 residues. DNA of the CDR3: TGTGCCAGCAGCTATTTTCAGGGGACTGAAGCTTTCTTT. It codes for CASSYFQGTEAFF.

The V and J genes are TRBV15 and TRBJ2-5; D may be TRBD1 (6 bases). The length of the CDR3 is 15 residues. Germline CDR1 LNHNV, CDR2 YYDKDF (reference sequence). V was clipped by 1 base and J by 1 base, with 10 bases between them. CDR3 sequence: CATSRAGRGQETQYF. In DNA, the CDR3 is TGTGCCACCAGCAGAGCTGGCAGGGGCCAAGAGACCCAGTACTTC.

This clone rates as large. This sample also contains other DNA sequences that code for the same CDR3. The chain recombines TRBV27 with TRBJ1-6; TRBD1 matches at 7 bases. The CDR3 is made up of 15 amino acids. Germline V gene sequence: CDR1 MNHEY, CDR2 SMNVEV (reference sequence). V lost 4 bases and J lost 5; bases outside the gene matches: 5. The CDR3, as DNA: TGTGCCAGCAGTTCGTGGGACAGAGATAATTCACCCCTCCACTTT. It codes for CASSSWDRDNSPLHF.

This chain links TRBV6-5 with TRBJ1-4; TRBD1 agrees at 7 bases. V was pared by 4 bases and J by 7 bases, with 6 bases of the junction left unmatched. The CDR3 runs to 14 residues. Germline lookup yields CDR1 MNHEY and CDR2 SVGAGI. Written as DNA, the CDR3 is TGTGCCAGCAGTTCCGGACAGGAGAGTGAAAAACTGTTTTTT. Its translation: CASSSGQESEKLFF.

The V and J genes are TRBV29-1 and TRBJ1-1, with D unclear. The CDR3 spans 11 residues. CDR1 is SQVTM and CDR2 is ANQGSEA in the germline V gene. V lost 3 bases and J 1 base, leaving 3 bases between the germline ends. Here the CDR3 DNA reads TGCAGCGTTGACAGGAACACTGAAGCTTTCTTT. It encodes CSVDRNTEAFF.